The T cell receptor beta chain described here comes from a study of blood T cell repertoires in COVID-19. There are a few counts of this clone. Original methodology: Amplification of reference gene primers was used by the study to estimate nucleated cell counts. Clones were sequenced by immunoSEQ multiplex PCR, and TCRdb holds only the in-frame ones, with some missing. The V and J calls and clone size were taken over from that table, and D and trimming were inferred from the DNA. Of approximately 130,000 clones in the sample, roughly 79% were seen once. The receptor comes from a human donor in a cohort sampled during active COVID-19. What was sequenced was peripheral blood.

The CDR3 nucleotides are TGTGCCAGCAGTTTGAGACAGGGTGGATGGGCTTTCTTT. Its translation is CASSLRQGGWAFF. The V call is TRBV12-3 or TRBV12-4, the J call TRBJ1-1, with 7 bases that match TRBD1. CDR3 size: 13 residues. Trimming cost V 3 bases and J 11 bases; bases outside gene matches: 9.